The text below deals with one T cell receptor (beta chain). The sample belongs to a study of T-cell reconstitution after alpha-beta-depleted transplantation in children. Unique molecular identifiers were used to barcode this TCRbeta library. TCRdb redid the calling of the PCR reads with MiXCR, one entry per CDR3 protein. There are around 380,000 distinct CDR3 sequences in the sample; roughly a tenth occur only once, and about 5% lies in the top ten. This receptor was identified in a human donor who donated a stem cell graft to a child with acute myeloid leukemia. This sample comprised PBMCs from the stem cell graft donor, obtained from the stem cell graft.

The CDR3 here is CASSHRQLTNEKLFF. The CDR3 nucleotides are TGCGCCAGCAGTCACCGACAGCTAACTAATGAAAAACTGTTTTTT. The chain recombines TRBV4-1 with TRBJ1-4; D is possibly TRBD1 (5 bases). The ends were cut back, 6 bases at V and 1 base at J, with 12 bases in the middle. The length of the CDR3 is 15 residues. Germline V gene data show CDR1 as MGHRA and CDR2 as YSYEKL.